Below, one TCR beta chain is given with its context. The record originates from a study of cytomegalovirus exposure and HLA in healthy donors. Primers included in the PCR were 60 Vbeta and 13 Jbeta primers. Profiling relied on immunoSEQ multiplex PCR, and the TCRdb table lists in-frame clones only, not all of them. The sample has about 140,000 clones, 77% seen once. The origin of this receptor is a male donor in good health and CMV-seronegative. The sequencing sample was made of PBMCs.

The CDR3 region has the DNA TGTGCCAGCAGCCGGGGGGAAGCAACCACAGATACGCAGTATTTT. Residues: CASSRGEATTDTQYF. The genes are TRBV11-1 and TRBJ2-3, with 7 bases fitting TRBD2. The CDR3 runs 15 residues. J was trimmed by 2 bases and V by 5 bases; bases with no gene match: 7. Germline V CDR1 and CDR2: SGHAT, FQDESV (reference sequence).